This T cell receptor (beta chain) was retrieved from a study of cytomegalovirus exposure and HLA in healthy donors (TCRdb year 2017). In the study overall: In an earlier analysis of approximately 640 of the donors, 276 Gb of sequence data and some 100 million unique TCR beta sequences from 150 million to 200 million T cells were reported. In a later genetic analysis, genome-wide SNP genotypes for about three fifths of the roughly 670 donors were used, and that subset was treated as a discovery cohort. A later analysis re-analyzed previously published TCR beta repertoires from 500 to 700 donors and added high-resolution HLA genotyping to study TCR occurrence patterns. Across approximately 420 genotyped donors of the cohort, an average of roughly 230,000 unique TCR beta nucleotide sequences per donor were sequenced, and 15% to 20% of those sequences were non-productive. A separate validation cohort of some 130 different subjects was used in addition to the roughly 670-subject first cohort. An early release covering about 600 HLA-typed donors comprised 250 to 350 gigabases of sequencing data and around 85 million unique TCR sequences. The study combined high-throughput TCR immunosequencing, statistical association of individual TCRs with disease status, and machine learning to predict cytomegalovirus infection status. An earlier analysis of about 600 of the donors used high-throughput TCR beta sequencing to judge whether each TCR beta V gene segment behaved as functional or pseudogenic. The study profiled the T cell repertoires of under 700 subjects by immunosequencing and related them to cytomegalovirus serostatus. Typing coverage varied by locus: about 620-630 donors for A, B, C, DRB1 and DQB1; roughly 500 for DQA1; 600 to 610 for DPA1; around 490 for DPB1. Donor age, sex, ethnicity and CMV serostatus were compiled together with the repertoire data. Rather than drawing on any new phenotypic data, the later analysis identified candidate immune exposures from TCR beta sequences and the way those sequences occurred across donors. All discovery cohort repertoires had been generated on a single sequencing platform. A handful of DR-DQ haplotypes were handled as single units for association and clustering because linkage in the cohort was strong. The study aimed to test whether cataloging public T cell receptors could reveal signatures of past pathogen exposure. HLA typing covered class I and class II loci at four-digit resolution. Among the roughly 410 genotyped donors, under 90% belonged to the genetic ancestry cluster associated with self-reported Caucasian donors. Beyond this particular receptor, the publication reports: Most CMV-associated TCR beta chains appeared to be HLA-restricted in a later analysis, and the HLA associations seemed to be driven largely by CMV exposure. The 87-base-pair reads could not distinguish some IMGT-functional V segments, including TRBV6-2 and TRBV6-3, so those segments were excluded. The study listed 150 to 200 TCR beta chains as associated with cytomegalovirus. A few of the identified cytomegalovirus-associated TCR beta chains were confirmed in vitro to be specific for cytomegalovirus antigens. Compared with the roughly 700-donor mean, donors in an Asian-associated ancestry cluster had fewer N-insertions in productive TCRs, according to a later genetic analysis. The sequencing pipeline was judged likely to have produced a cluster of highly shared sequence variants as a technical artifact. The authors suggested that the approach could potentially be generalized to other disease states and immunological phenotypes. In a later analysis, several top co-occurrence clusters were reported to appear linked to parvovirus B19, influenza, CMV and Epstein-Barr virus. Assigning TCR associations to individual alleles was difficult when HLA alleles, especially DR and DQ, strongly co-occurred. A further reported finding was that TCR beta sequences accurately predicted the HLA-A and HLA-B alleles for most subjects in the first cohort. Broadly in line with IMGT annotations, most TCR beta V segments showed up in productive rearrangements about 90% or about 30% of the time in an earlier analysis of approximately 600 of the donors. Linkage disequilibrium might explain the correlated functional status among segregating V segments, but an unknown experimental factor could not be ruled out. In a later analysis, the rate of TCR association differed among HLA loci, with DRB1 alleles having the most associated TCRs and HLA-C alleles having the fewest. Presence/absence analyses assumed roughly uniform sequencing depth across donors, an assumption that may not hold. Across donors, most TCR sequences were observed very rarely, whereas some public TCRs were present in many individuals. CMV serostatus was the only immune exposure information available for the cohort. In a later analysis, HLA-associated TCR beta chains were found to be more clonally expanded and to have lower generation probabilities than equally common non-associated chains. Specific HLA alleles were associated with 15,000 to 20,000 TCR beta sequences at a false discovery rate of 0.05 in a later analysis. The classifier was reported to diagnose cytomegalovirus status with high specificity and sensitivity in both the original and validation cohorts. Because some donors lacked HLA typing at each locus, the association tests relied only on the typed subset. In a later genetic analysis, a missense DCLRE1C variant was associated with V-gene and J-gene trimming of TCR beta chains, and the association was replicated in an independent cohort. This cohort had only TCR beta chains sequenced, and the lack of alpha or paired-chain data limited which features could be detected. Around 16 rarely observed V segments, including chromosome 9 orphons, were excluded from the earlier analysis of some 590 of the donors because counts were too low.

The library was produced with the immunoSEQ multiplex PCR assay. The multiplex PCR relied on a mix of 60 forward primers for TCR Vbeta segments and 13 reverse primers for TCR Jbeta segments. The CDR3 region of rearranged TCR beta genes was amplified from genomic DNA with a multiplex PCR assay. The Illumina HiSeq System was used to sequence the amplified TCR beta libraries as 87-base-pair reads. Processing in the source paper ran as follows. A later analysis counted approximately 74 million unique TCR beta chains across the 640 or so repertoires, and 10 million to 12 million of these chains were shared by at least two donors. Raw reads were error-corrected and collapsed into unique sequences by a nearest-neighbor algorithm in which closely related sequences were merged to remove PCR and sequencing errors. Alignment of CDR3 sequences to IMGT reference sequences was used to assign V, D and J gene segments. For a sequence to be retained, at least a six-nucleotide match to both a V gene segment and a J gene segment was required. A rearrangement counted as productive if the CDR3 had no stop codons and remained in frame with V and J, and every other rearrangement counted as non-productive. Following IMGT convention, CDR3 was defined as the stretch from the second conserved V-encoded cysteine up to the conserved J-encoded phenylalanine. The earlier analysis of 450 to 750 of the donors excluded any sequence lacking an unambiguous match to a single V gene segment. In an earlier analysis of approximately 500 of the donors, a V segment was called functional when productive rearrangements were above 56.7%, and segregating when the standard deviation between donors exceeded 5%. To diagnose cytomegalovirus status from the catalog of TCR beta chain sequences, a statistical classification framework was built. A later analysis assigned V and J genes by comparing TCR nucleotide sequences with IMGT/GENE-DB human TR gene sequences. The TCRdist pipeline was used in a later analysis to assign CDR3 sequences and most-parsimonious VDJ recombination scenarios. In a later analysis, every TCR beta chain was defined by the combination of its CDR3 amino acid sequence and its V-gene family, and reads without a unique V-gene family were dropped. As a way to deal with suspected cross-contamination and a sequencing artifact, a later analysis dropped nearly 600 nucleotide sequences that were highly shared and had low generation probability. A later analysis calculated a clonal expansion index for each public chain from normalized within-repertoire ranks of inferred template counts. Generation probabilities in a later analysis came from a VDJ recombination model fitted to out-of-frame rearrangements, and those results were checked against IGoR. Hypergeometric tests were used in a later analysis to score TCR-TCR, TCR-HLA and TCR-CMV co-occurrence, with a repertoire-size bias correction applied to the TCR pairs. False discovery rates were estimated in a later analysis by permuting HLA or CMV assignments 20 times. In a later analysis, co-occurring TCRs were grouped with DBSCAN, and TCRdist sequence similarity was added when clustering was performed within HLA-allele-positive subsets. Repertoires with fewer than 30,000 or more than 120,000 public chains were left out of co-occurrence clustering, as were about five repertoires with anomalous nucleotide sharing. TCRdb obtained this table from immuneACCESS and retained in-frame rearrangements with V and J assigned. These tables miss some clones; where compared with another copy, unresolved V genes account for less than half of the shortfall, and the remainder is unexplained. Clonal size and the V and J genes are those of that table, whereas D and trimming came from the DNA. This sample comprises 200,000 to 250,000 clones, roughly 90% of them detected only once. About 1% of the sample is held by the ten biggest clonotypes.

The CDR3 numbers 14 residues from cysteine through phenylalanine. CDR3 DNA is the only sequence kept; it has 42 bases, read in frame from the first base. Germline trimming amounts to 5 bases on V and 5 bases on J, with 5 as the count of junction bases outside the gene matches. As encoded in the germline V gene (reference sequence), CDR1 is LNHDA while CDR2 is SQIVND. In total, roughly 670 healthy bone marrow donors made up the cohort. At the time of sampling, all cohort members were nominally healthy, though unrecorded immune exposures were likely present. The donor was CMV seronegative and belonged to the group of roughly 330 seronegative cohort members. A peripheral blood sample was collected from each donor, and TCR beta sequencing was performed on peripheral blood mononuclear cells. The Qiagen DNeasy Blood Extraction Kit was used to extract genomic DNA from the blood cell samples. Worth noting for this clone: Its specific antigen is unknown. Within one base of it there is no much larger clone, and no base qualities were kept.

The sample was PBMCs. Recombination joined TRBV19 with TRBJ2-1, with 8 central nucleotides matching TRBD2. The receptor comes from a woman younger than 35 in good health and CMV-seronegative. CDR3 loop: CASSVREVNNEQFF. The sequenced DNA: TGTGCCAGTAGTGTGCGGGAGGTCAACAATGAGCAGTTCTTC.